These T cell receptor beta chains were read from a single sample in a study of T cell responses to AZD1222 COVID-19 vaccine. Measured with immunoSEQ multiplex PCR; TCRdb has only the in-frame clones, and not every one. In the table there are around 160,000 clones, 90% to 95% of which are singletons. The starting material was peripheral blood, obtained 28 days after the second AZD1222 dose. These receptors originate from an adult who received the AZD1222 COVID-19 vaccine. The CDR3 runs from the conserved cysteine through the conserved F or W. The D gene is left open where the match is weak. Part of the rows lack a size; the others show once, few, many or a class for expanded clones.

J gene | D gene | clone size | V gene | CDR3 DNA | CDR3 protein
TRBJ1-3 | - | once | TRBV29-1 | TGCAGCGTTGCCGGCAGCCGGACTGGAAACACCATATATTTT | CSVAGSRTGNTIYF
TRBJ1-2 | TRBD1 | - | TRBV19 | TGTGCCAGTAGTCTCGACAGGGCAGTAGGCTACACCTTC | CASSLDRAVGYTF
TRBJ2-7 | - | - | TRBV5-8 | TGTGCCAGCAGCCCACCACAGGGCTACGAGCAGTACTTC | CASSPPQGYEQYF
TRBJ1-1 | - | - | TRBV29-1 | TGCAGCGCCACAGCCCGGGACAAACCTGAAGCTTTCTTT | CSATARDKPEAFF
TRBJ1-2 | - | - | TRBV30 | TGTGCCTTAAGAAAGGGGGGCTACACCTTC | CALRKGGYTF
TRBJ2-2 | TRBD2 | - | TRBV24-1 | TGTGCCACCAGTGAGTCGGGACTAGCGGACACCGGGGAGCTGTTTTTT | CATSESGLADTGELFF
TRBJ2-2 | TRBD2 | - | TRBV30 | TGTGCCTGGAGTGGACTAGCGGGAGGGACCGGGGAGCTGTTTTTT | CAWSGLAGGTGELFF
TRBJ2-5 | TRBD1 | - | TRBV2 | TGTGCCAGCAGTGATCCCGGGACAGGGGGGGAGACCCAGTACTTC | CASSDPGTGGETQYF
TRBJ2-5 | TRBD2 | - | TRBV6-4 | TGTGCCAGCAGTGAACGGGCTAGCGGTCAAGAGACCCAGTACTTC | CASSERASGQETQYF
TRBJ2-3 | - | - | TRBV5-1 | TGCGCCAGCAGCTTGCCGGGGCCCGATACGCAGTATTTT | CASSLPGPDTQYF
TRBJ2-1 | TRBD2 | - | TRBV11-3 | TGTGCCAGCAGTCAATTCCCCGCTAGCGGGAGCGCATCCGGCGCCAATGAGCAGTTCTTC | CASSQFPASGSASGANEQFF
TRBJ2-5 | - | - | TRBV19 | TGTGCCAGTAGACGGGGAGGCGGGGAAGAGACCCAGTACTTC | CASRRGGGEETQYF
TRBJ2-2 | - | - | TRBV7-7 | TGTGCTAGCAGCCCCTCCGGTCTGATTACCGGGGAGCTGTTTTTT | CASSPSGLITGELFF
TRBJ2-7 | TRBD1 | - | TRBV30 | TGTGCCTGGACCTCACAGGGGACAGGGGGGGTCTACGAGCAGTACTTC | CAWTSQGTGGVYEQYF
TRBJ1-2 | TRBD1 | - | TRBV10-3 | TGTGCCATCACGGGTGGGGCAGGGGGCGCCTCTGGCTACACCTTC | CAITGGAGGASGYTF
TRBJ1-1 | - | - | TRBV19 | TGTGCCAGTAGTCAAAGCGTCAGTCGGGCTTTGAGAGGGGCGAACACTGAAGCTTTCTTT | CASSQSVSRALRGANTEAFF
TRBJ1-5 | TRBD1 | - | TRBV19 | TGTGCCAGTAGTGCATGGGACAGGGTCGACGGCAATCAGCCCCAGCATTTT | CASSAWDRVDGNQPQHF
TRBJ1-6 | - | many | TRBV11-1 | TGTGCCAGCAGTGGTACCTATAATTCACCCCTCCACTTT | CASSGTYNSPLHF
TRBJ1-2 | - | - | TRBV18 | TGTGCCAGCTCACTCCCGAAATCTGGCTATGGCTACACCTTC | CASSLPKSGYGYTF
TRBJ2-3 | - | - | TRBV6-2/TRBV6-3 | TGTGCCAGCAGTAGACTAGTGACAGATACGCAGTATTTT | CASSRLVTDTQYF
TRBJ1-6 | TRBD1 | - | TRBV2 | TGTGCCAGCAGGACAGGGGTTAATTCACCCCTCCACTTT | CASRTGVNSPLHF
TRBJ1-1 | - | - | TRBV6-5 | TGTGCCAGCAAACGGGCAGGGGTGACCAACACTGAAGCTTTCTTT | CASKRAGVTNTEAFF
TRBJ1-2 | - | - | TRBV15 | TGTGCCACCAGCAGAGGCCTGCTATATGGCTACACCTTC | CATSRGLLYGYTF
TRBJ2-7 | - | once | TRBV12-5 | TGTGCTAGTGGTCTGCAGGGAAGGAGCTCCTACGAGCAGTACTTC | CASGLQGRSSYEQYF
TRBJ1-2 | - | once | TRBV25-1 | TGTGCCAGCAGTGATTGGGGTTTCGGGACGTTGAACTATGGCTACACCTTC | CASSDWGFGTLNYGYTF
TRBJ2-1 | TRBD1 | - | TRBV14 | TGTGCCAGCAGCCGAAGGGACAGGGTAATTACCAATGAGCAGTTCTTC | CASSRRDRVITNEQFF
TRBJ2-5 | TRBD1 | - | TRBV7-9 | TGTGCCAGCAGCCCGTACCCGGACAGGGGGCTAGGAGAGACCCAGTACTTC | CASSPYPDRGLGETQYF
TRBJ1-4 | - | once | TRBV28 | TGTGCCAGCAGTGGGGCCCCCCTGACAACTAATGAAAAACTGTTTTTT | CASSGAPLTTNEKLFF
TRBJ2-2 | - | - | TRBV3-1/TRBV3-2 | TGTGCCAGCAGCCCCCACGGCACCGGGGAGCTGTTTTTT | CASSPHGTGELFF
TRBJ1-1 | - | many | TRBV9 | TGTGCCAGCAGCGTGGTGACGAACACTGAAGCTTTCTTT | CASSVVTNTEAFF
TRBJ2-5 | TRBD1 | - | TRBV7-2 | TGTGCCAGCAGCTTAGCGAGGACAGGGGTTAGCCTAAGACATAGGACCCAGTACTTC | CASSLARTGVSLRHRTQYF
TRBJ2-7 | TRBD2 | - | TRBV18 | TGTGCCAGCTCATCCGGGACTAGCGGCTACGAGCAGTACTTC | CASSSGTSGYEQYF
TRBJ1-2 | TRBD1 | - | TRBV25-1 | TGTGCCAGCAGTGAAGGGACAGTAGACACCTTC | CASSEGTVDTF
TRBJ1-4 | - | once | TRBV2 | TGTGCCAGCATCCGCCGGGCAGGGGCTAATGAAAAACTGTTTTTT | CASIRRAGANEKLFF
TRBJ1-1 | TRBD1 | - | TRBV27 | TGTGCCAGCAGCCCATGGGACAGCCTGGACACTGAAGCTTTCTTT | CASSPWDSLDTEAFF
TRBJ1-3 | TRBD1 | - | TRBV30 | TGTGCCTGGAGTTTACAGGGGTTGGGTAACACCATATATTTT | CAWSLQGLGNTIYF
TRBJ1-4 | - | - | TRBV19 | TGTGCCAGTAGTAATAGGACCCGGGGGATTAATGAAAAACTGTTTTTT | CASSNRTRGINEKLFF
TRBJ1-2 | TRBD1 | medium-sized | TRBV7-2 | TGTGCCAGCAGCTTCGGCGGGACAGGGCCCTTTAACTATGGCTACACCTTC | CASSFGGTGPFNYGYTF
TRBJ2-5 | - | - | TRBV3-1/TRBV3-2 | TGTGCCAGCAGCCAAGATCCGGCAGGGAAAGAGACCCAGTACTTC | CASSQDPAGKETQYF
TRBJ2-1 | TRBD2 | - | TRBV7-3 | TGTGCCAGCAGCTCCGGTGGAGCTAGCGGGAGGACTGAGCAGTTCTTC | CASSSGGASGRTEQFF
TRBJ1-2 | - | once | TRBV7-9 | TGTGCCAGCAGCTTTGGCGGGGGGCTTCTCTATGGCTACACCTTC | CASSFGGGLLYGYTF
TRBJ2-3 | TRBD1 | - | TRBV7-2 | TGTGCCAGCAGCTACTACAGGGGGCGGGATACGCAGTATTTT | CASSYYRGRDTQYF
TRBJ2-7 | TRBD2 | - | TRBV11-3 | TGTGCCAGCAGCCTCGGGACTAGCAACTACGAGCAGTACTTC | CASSLGTSNYEQYF
TRBJ1-1 | - | - | TRBV28 | TGTGCCAGCAGGGAGGGGGGCATCACTGAAGCTTTCTTT | CASREGGITEAFF
TRBJ1-1 | - | - | TRBV9 | TGTGCCAGCAGCATCCTGCCAGGTATGAACACTGAAGCTTTCTTT | CASSILPGMNTEAFF
TRBJ2-7 | - | - | TRBV7-2 | TGTGCCAGCAGCTTAGGGTACAGGGTAAACTCCTACGAGCAGTACTTC | CASSLGYRVNSYEQYF
TRBJ2-1 | - | once | TRBV5-6 | TGTGCCAGCAGCTTGGGTGGGGGGAAAACGAGCTCCTACAATGAGCAGTTCTTC | CASSLGGGKTSSYNEQFF
TRBJ2-2 | - | - | TRBV6-1 | TGTGCCAGCAGTGAAGCTAGCAGGGGCACCGGGGAGCTGTTTTTT | CASSEASRGTGELFF
TRBJ1-2 | - | - | TRBV6-5 | TGTGCCAGCGCAGAGCCGGGGAACTATGGCTACACCTTC | CASAEPGNYGYTF
TRBJ1-2 | - | - | TRBV11-3 | TGTGCCAGCCAATCGACGGGGTGGGGGGCTCCGTGGAGTGGCTACACCTTC | CASQSTGWGAPWSGYTF
TRBJ1-2 | - | - | TRBV6-6 | TGTGCCAGCAGTTACTCGCGCGACTATGGCTACACCTTC | CASSYSRDYGYTF